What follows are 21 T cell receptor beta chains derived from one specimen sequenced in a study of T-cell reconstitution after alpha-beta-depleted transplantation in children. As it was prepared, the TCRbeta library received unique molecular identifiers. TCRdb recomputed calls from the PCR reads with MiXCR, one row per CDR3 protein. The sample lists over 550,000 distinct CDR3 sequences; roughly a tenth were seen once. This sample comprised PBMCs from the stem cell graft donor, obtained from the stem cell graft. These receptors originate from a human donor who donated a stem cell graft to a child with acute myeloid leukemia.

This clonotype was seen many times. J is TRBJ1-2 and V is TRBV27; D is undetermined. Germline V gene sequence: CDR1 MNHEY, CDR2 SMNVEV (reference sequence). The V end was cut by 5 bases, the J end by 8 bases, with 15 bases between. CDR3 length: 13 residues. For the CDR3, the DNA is TGTGCCAGCAGTCCGACCGGGAGAAACGGCTACACCTTC. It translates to CASSPTGRNGYTF.

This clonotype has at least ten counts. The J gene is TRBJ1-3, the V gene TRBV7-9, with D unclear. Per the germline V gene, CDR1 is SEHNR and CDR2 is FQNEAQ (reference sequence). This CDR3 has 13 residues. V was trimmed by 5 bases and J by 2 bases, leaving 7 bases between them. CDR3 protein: CASSRPTGNTIYF. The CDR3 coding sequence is TGTGCCAGCAGCCGTCCCACTGGAAACACCATATATTTT. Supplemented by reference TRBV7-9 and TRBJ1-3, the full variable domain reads DTGVSQNPRHKITKRGQNVTFRCDPISEHNRLYWYRQTLGQGPEFLTYFQNEAQLEKSRLLSDRFSAERPKGSFSTLEIQRTEQGDSAMYLCASSRPTGNTIYFGEGSWLTVV.

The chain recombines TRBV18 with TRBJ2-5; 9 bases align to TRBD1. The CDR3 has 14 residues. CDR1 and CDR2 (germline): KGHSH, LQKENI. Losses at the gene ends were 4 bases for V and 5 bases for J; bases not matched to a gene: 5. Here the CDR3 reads CASSRDRVYETQYF. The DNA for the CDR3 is TGTGCCAGCTCACGGGACAGGGTATACGAGACCCAGTACTTC.

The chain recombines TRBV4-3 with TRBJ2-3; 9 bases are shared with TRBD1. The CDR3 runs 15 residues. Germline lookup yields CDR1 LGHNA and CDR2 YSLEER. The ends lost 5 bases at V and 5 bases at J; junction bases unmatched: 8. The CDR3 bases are TGCGCCAGCAGCTATAACAGGGGGCCCCAAGATACGCAGTATTTT. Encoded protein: CASSYNRGPQDTQYF.

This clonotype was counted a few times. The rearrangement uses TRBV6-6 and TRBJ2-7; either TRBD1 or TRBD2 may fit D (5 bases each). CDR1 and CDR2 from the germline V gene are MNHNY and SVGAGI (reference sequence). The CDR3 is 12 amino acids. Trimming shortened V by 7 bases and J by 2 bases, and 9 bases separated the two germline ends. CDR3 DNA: TGTGCCAGCAACGGGGCGACCTACGAGCAGTACTTC. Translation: CASNGATYEQYF.

CDR3 loop: CASSQDWAGEEIEQYF. Here the CDR3 DNA reads TGCGCCAGCAGCCAAGATTGGGCGGGGGAGGAGATCGAGCAGTACTTC. The chain recombines TRBV4-3 with TRBJ2-7; the match to TRBD2 covers 7 bases. The CDR3 contains 16 residues. Germline CDR1 and CDR2: LGHNA and YSLEER. The V gene end was trimmed by 0 bases and the J gene end by 6 bases; junction bases not matched to a gene: 11.

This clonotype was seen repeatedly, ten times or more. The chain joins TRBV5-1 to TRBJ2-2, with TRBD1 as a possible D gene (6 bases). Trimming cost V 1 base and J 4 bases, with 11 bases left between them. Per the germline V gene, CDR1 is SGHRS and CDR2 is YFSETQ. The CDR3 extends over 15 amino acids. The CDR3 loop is CASSLTRGFTGELFF. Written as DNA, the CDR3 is TGCGCCAGCAGCTTGACCAGGGGTTTCACCGGGGAGCTGTTTTTT.

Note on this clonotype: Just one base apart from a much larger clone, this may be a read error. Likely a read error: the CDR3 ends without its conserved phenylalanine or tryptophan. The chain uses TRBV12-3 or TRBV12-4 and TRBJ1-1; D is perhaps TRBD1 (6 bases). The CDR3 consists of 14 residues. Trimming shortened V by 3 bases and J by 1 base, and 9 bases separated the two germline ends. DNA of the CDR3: TGTGCCAGCAGTTTCACAGGGAAGAACACTGAAGCTTTCTGT. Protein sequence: CASSFTGKNTEAFC.

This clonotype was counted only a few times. CDR3 nucleotides: TGTGCCAGCAGCCAAGATCGGAAGACCCAGTACTTC. Amino acids: CASSQDRKTQYF. V and J are TRBV14 and TRBJ2-5, with unresolved D. Germline V gives CDR1 SGHDN, CDR2 FVKESK. Trimming took 0 bases from V and 6 from J, leaving 5 bases between them. The CDR3 is 12 residues long.

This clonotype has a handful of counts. DNA of the CDR3: TGTGCCACCGGAGGGGCGGGAGCTACCACAGATACGCAGTATTTT. Amino acid sequence: CATGGAGATTDTQYF. V usage is TRBV15 and J usage is TRBJ2-3, with TRBD2 matching over 7 bases. The V gene end was trimmed by 8 bases and the J gene end by 2 bases; junction bases not matched to a gene: 10. The V gene's germline CDR1 is LNHNV and CDR2 YYDKDF (reference sequence). CDR3 length: 15 residues.

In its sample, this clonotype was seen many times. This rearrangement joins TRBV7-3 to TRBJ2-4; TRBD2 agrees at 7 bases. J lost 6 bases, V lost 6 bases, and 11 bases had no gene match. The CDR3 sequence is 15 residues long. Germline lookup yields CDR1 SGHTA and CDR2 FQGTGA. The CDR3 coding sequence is TGTGCCAGCAGGGGGAGGAGCGGGACGGGAAACATTCAGTACTTC. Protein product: CASRGRSGTGNIQYF.

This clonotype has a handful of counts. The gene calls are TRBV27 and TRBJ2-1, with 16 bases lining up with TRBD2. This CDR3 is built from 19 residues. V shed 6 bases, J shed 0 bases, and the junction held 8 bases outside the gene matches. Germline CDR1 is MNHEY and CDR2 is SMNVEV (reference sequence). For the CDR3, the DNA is TGTGCCAGCAGCTACGGGACTAGCGGGAGGGCCGGCTCCTACAATGAGCAGTTCTTC. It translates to CASSYGTSGRAGSYNEQFF.

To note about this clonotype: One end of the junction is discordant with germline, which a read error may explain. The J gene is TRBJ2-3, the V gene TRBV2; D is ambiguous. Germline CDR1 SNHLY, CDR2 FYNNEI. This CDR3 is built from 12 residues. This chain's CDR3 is CATSRLGDTQYF. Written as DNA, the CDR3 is TGTGCCACCAGTAGGTTGGGAGATACGCAGTATTTT.

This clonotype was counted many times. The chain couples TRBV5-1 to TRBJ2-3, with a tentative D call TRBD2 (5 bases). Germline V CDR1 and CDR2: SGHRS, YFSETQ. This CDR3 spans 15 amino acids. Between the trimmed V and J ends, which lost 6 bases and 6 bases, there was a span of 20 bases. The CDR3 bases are TGCGCCAGCATCCTCACCCCGGCAGGCGGGGATACGCAGTATTTT. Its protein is CASILTPAGGDTQYF.

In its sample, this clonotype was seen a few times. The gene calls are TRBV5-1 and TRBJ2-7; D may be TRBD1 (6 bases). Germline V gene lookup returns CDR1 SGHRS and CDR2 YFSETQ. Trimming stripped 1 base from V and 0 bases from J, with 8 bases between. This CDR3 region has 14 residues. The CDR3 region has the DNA TGCGCCAGCAGCTTGACAGGGAACTCCTACGAGCAGTACTTC. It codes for CASSLTGNSYEQYF.

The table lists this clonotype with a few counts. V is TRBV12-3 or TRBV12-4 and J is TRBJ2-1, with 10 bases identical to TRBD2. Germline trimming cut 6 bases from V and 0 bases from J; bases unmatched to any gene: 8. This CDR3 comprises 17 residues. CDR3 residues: CASSSLAGSLSYNEQFF. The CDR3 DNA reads TGTGCCAGCAGCTCACTAGCGGGGTCTCTCTCCTACAATGAGCAGTTCTTC.

CDR3 region: CASRSRDRSYNEQFF. The CDR3 nucleotides read TGTGCCAGCAGATCCCGGGACAGATCCTACAATGAGCAGTTCTTC. V usage is TRBV7-9 and J usage is TRBJ2-1; the match to TRBD1 covers 7 bases. Germline CDR1 SEHNR, CDR2 FQNEAQ (reference sequence). The CDR3 has 15 amino acids. Trimming took 6 bases from V and 1 from J; bases not matched to a gene: 6.

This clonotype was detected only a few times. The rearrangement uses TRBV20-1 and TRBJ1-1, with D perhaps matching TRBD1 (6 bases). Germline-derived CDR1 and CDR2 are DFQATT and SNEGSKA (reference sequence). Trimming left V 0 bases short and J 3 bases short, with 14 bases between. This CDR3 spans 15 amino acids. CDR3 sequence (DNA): TGCAGTGCTAGAGATGGGGGGGGCGGTGACACTGAAGCTTTCTTT. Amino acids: CSARDGGGGDTEAFF.

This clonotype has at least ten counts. CDR3: CASSVYSGNTIYF. Written as DNA, the CDR3 is TGTGCCAGCAGCGTATACTCTGGAAACACCATATATTTT. The chain is built from TRBV9 and TRBJ1-3; no reliable D call. Germline CDR1 SGDLS, CDR2 YYNGEE. V was pared by 1 base and J by 0 bases, with 2 bases between. This CDR3 is built from 13 residues.

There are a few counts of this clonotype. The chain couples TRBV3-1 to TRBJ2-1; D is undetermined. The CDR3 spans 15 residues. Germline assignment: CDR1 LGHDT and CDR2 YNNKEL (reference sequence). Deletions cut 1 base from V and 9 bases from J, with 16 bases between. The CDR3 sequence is CASSQGYGDSGEQFF. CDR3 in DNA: TGTGCCAGCAGCCAAGGTTATGGGGATTCGGGTGAGCAGTTCTTC.

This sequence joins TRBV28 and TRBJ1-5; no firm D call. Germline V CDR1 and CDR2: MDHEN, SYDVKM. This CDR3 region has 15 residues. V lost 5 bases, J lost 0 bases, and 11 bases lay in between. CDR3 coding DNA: TGTGCCAGCAGTCGGCTAACCCCTAGCAATCAGCCCCAGCATTTT. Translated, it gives CASSRLTPSNQPQHF. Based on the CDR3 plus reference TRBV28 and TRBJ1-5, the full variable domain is DVKVTQSSRYLVKRTGEKVFLECVQDMDHENMFWYRQDPGLGLRLIYFSYDVKMKEKGDIPEGYSVSREKKERFSLILESASTNQTSMYLCASSRLTPSNQPQHFGDGTRLSIL.